This TCR beta chain came from a study of control samples from healthy donors and cancer patients. The CDR3 contains 19 residues. J lost 0 bases, V lost 5 bases, and 8 bases had no gene match. Per germline, CDR1 LNHDA and CDR2 SQIVND (reference sequence). The method was immunoSEQ multiplex PCR; TCRdb's version includes in-frame clones alone and lacks a portion of them. The table includes some 150,000 clones, about 93% detected once. The chain combines TRBV19 with TRBJ2-6, with 12 positions matching TRBD2. This clonotype originated in a middle-aged man in good health. The sequencing input was blood. CDR3 nucleotide sequence: TGTGCCAGTAGTCCACGGACTAGCGGGACCCTCTCTGGGGCCAACGTCCTGACTTTC. As protein: CASSPRTSGTLSGANVLTF.